What follows are 28 T cell receptor beta chains derived from one specimen sequenced in a study of blood T cell repertoires in COVID-19. Clones were sequenced by immunoSEQ multiplex PCR, and TCRdb holds only the in-frame ones, with some missing. The data hold about 120,000 clones, with 90% observed a single time. Sequenced material: peripheral blood. These receptors were taken from a human donor with active COVID-19. The donor label of this sample is uncertain.

Points on this clone: The sample contains more than one DNA sequence encoding this CDR3. CDR3 sequence (DNA): TGTGCCAGCAGTGCTTATAGGGGGCGAACAGATACGCAGTATTTT. As protein: CASSAYRGRTDTQYF. J is TRBJ2-3 and V is TRBV2; 7 bases line up with TRBD1. The germline gives CDR1 SNHLY, CDR2 FYNNEI. This CDR3 contains 15 residues. J gave up 3 bases and V 4 bases, and 7 bases lay outside the gene matches.

This clone was observed a few times. The J gene is TRBJ1-2, the V gene TRBV28; 7 bases fit TRBD1. CDR3 size: 20 residues. Germline-derived CDR1 and CDR2 are MDHEN and SYDVKM. Trimming took 6 bases from V and 7 from J; bases not matched to a gene: 29. The CDR3 loop reads CASSPLGRTFRQGSLGGYTF. The CDR3 nucleotides are TGTGCCAGCAGCCCCTTGGGAAGGACTTTTCGACAGGGATCTTTAGGTGGCTACACCTTC.

V usage is TRBV5-1 and J usage is TRBJ1-1, with TRBD1 matching over 8 bases. V was clipped by 4 bases and J by 2 bases; unmatched bases: 4. Looked up from germline, CDR1 is SGHRS and CDR2 is YFSETQ. CDR3 length equals 14 residues. The CDR3 spells CASSAGGFNTEAFF. The CDR3 coding sequence is TGCGCCAGCAGCGCAGGGGGCTTTAACACTGAAGCTTTCTTT.

This clone appeared once. V usage is TRBV4-2 and J usage is TRBJ2-7; D remains ambiguous. The germline gives CDR1 LGHNA, CDR2 YNFKEQ. The CDR3 is 14 amino acids. V lost 0 bases and J lost 4, with 10 bases in between. The CDR3: CASSQDGFQYEQYF. The DNA of the CDR3 is TGTGCCAGCAGCCAAGACGGGTTTCAATACGAGCAGTACTTC.

The rearrangement uses TRBV9 and TRBJ1-3; D is possibly TRBD1 (6 bases). The CDR3 contains 15 residues. Germline assignment: CDR1 SGDLS and CDR2 YYNGEE. V dropped 3 bases and J dropped 4 bases, with 14 bases sitting between them. The CDR3 protein is CASSAITGQGNTIYF. Here the CDR3 DNA reads TGTGCCAGCAGCGCAATCACAGGGCAAGGAAACACCATATATTTT.

The chain carries TRBV18 and TRBJ1-1; a possible D gene is TRBD1 (6 bases). CDR1 is KGHSH and CDR2 is LQKENI in the germline V gene. CDR3 length equals 17 residues. V lost 1 base to trimming and J lost 1 base, with 16 bases between them. The CDR3 nucleotides are TGTGCCAGCTCACCACAGAGGAGCCGGGACAAGAACACTGAAGCTTTCTTT. Protein product: CASSPQRSRDKNTEAFF. Full variable domain (missing parts from reference TRBV18 and TRBJ1-1): NAGVMQNPRHLVRRRGQEARLRCSPMKGHSHVYWYRQLPEEGLKFMVYLQKENIIDESGMPKERFSAEFPKEGPSILRIQQVVRGDSAAYFCASSPQRSRDKNTEAFFGQGTRLTVV.

The rearrangement uses TRBV11-2 and TRBJ2-2; 7 bases are shared with TRBD1. Germline lookup yields CDR1 SGHAT and CDR2 FQNNGV. J gave up 6 bases and V 5 bases, and 12 bases lay outside the gene matches. This CDR3 is built from 16 residues. Written as DNA, the CDR3 is TGTGCCAGCAGCCCCCCGGGACAGCTTCTCCCCGGGGAGCTGTTTTTT. It yields the protein CASSPPGQLLPGELFF.

The chain recombines TRBV6-2 or TRBV6-3 with TRBJ2-7, with TRBD2 matching 8 bases. This CDR3 has 13 amino acids. The germline V gene encodes CDR1 MNHEY and CDR2 SVGEGT. V trimming: 5 bases; J trimming: 6 bases; junction bases outside the gene matches: 6. CDR3 loop: CASSTGTSVEQYF. The DNA of the CDR3 is TGTGCCAGCAGTACCGGGACTAGTGTCGAGCAGTACTTC.

The chain couples TRBV7-8 to TRBJ1-1, with 7 bases lining up with TRBD1. Germline CDR1 is SGHVS and CDR2 is FQNEAQ. The CDR3 sequence is 15 residues long. With 0 bases clipped from V and 0 bases from J, the junction kept 1 base outside the gene matches. CDR3 region: CASSLATGMNTEAFF. The DNA for the CDR3 is TGTGCCAGCAGCTTAGCGACAGGGATGAACACTGAAGCTTTCTTT.

This chain joins TRBV28 and TRBJ2-2; D uncertain. Germline CDR1 and CDR2: MDHEN and SYDVKM. V lost 4 bases, J lost 0 bases, and 18 bases lay in between. The CDR3 is made up of 18 amino acids. As DNA, the CDR3 is TGTGCCAGCAGTTCCTTTGGCCCCAGTATAACGAACACCGGGGAGCTGTTTTTT. Residues: CASSSFGPSITNTGELFF.

This chain links TRBV5-5 with TRBJ2-7, with TRBD1 matching 8 bases. V was pared by 0 bases and J by 3 bases, with 8 bases of the junction left unmatched. The CDR3 spans 16 residues. CDR1 SGHKS and CDR2 YYEKEE come from the germline V gene (reference sequence). The DNA of the CDR3 is TGTGCCAGCAGCTTGGGGGTTGGCAGGGGGCTCTACGAGCAGTACTTC. Translating it yields CASSLGVGRGLYEQYF. Using reference TRBV5-5 and TRBJ2-7 for the parts outside the CDR3, the full variable domain is DAGVTQSPTHLIKTRGQQVTLRCSPISGHKSVSWYQQVLGQGPQFIFQYYEKEERGRGNFPDRFSARQFPNYSSELNVNALLLGDSALYLCASSLGVGRGLYEQYFGPGTRLTVT.

V and J are TRBV19 and TRBJ2-7; no reliable D call. Germline loops: CDR1 LNHDA, CDR2 SQIVND (reference sequence). The CDR3 totals 13 residues. V lost 4 bases to trimming and J lost 2 bases, with 9 bases between them. CDR3 amino acids: CASSTFYTYEQYF. The CDR3 bases are TGTGCCAGTAGTACCTTCTATACCTACGAGCAGTACTTC.

CDR3 sequence reads: CASSQTAADTQYF. CDR3 nucleotides: TGTGCCAGCTCACAGACTGCCGCAGATACGCAGTATTTT. This chain connects TRBV18 to TRBJ2-3; D remains ambiguous. The germline CDR1 and CDR2 sequences are KGHSH and LQKENI. Trimming stripped 4 bases from V and 4 bases from J, with 9 bases between. There are 13 residues in the CDR3.

The rearrangement uses TRBV6-5 and TRBJ2-2, with TRBD1 identical over 7 bases. Germline V gene sequence: CDR1 MNHEY, CDR2 SVGAGI. Trimming removed 7 bases from V and 0 bases from J; junction bases left unmatched: 5. The CDR3 has 15 residues. CDR3 nucleotides: TGTGCCAGCAAGGGGGCAGGAGCGAACACCGGGGAGCTGTTTTTT. It translates to CASKGAGANTGELFF.

This chain joins TRBV5-6 and TRBJ2-1; 12 nucleotides match TRBD1. The CDR3 consists of 14 residues. CDR1 is SGHDT, CDR2 YYEEEE, per germline. After removal of 4 bases from V and 12 bases from J, the junction contained 8 bases not matched to a gene. The CDR3 DNA reads as TGTGCCAGCAGCCTCGGGACAGGGGGCCGAGGGCAGTTCTTC. Translating gives CASSLGTGGRGQFF.

This chain uses TRBV15 with TRBJ2-7; 7 nucleotides line up with TRBD2. Germline CDR1 and CDR2: LNHNV and YYDKDF (reference sequence). Unmatched junction bases numbered 4, after V lost 5 bases and J lost 0 bases. The CDR3 totals 14 residues. Here the CDR3 reads CATSGGGYSYEQYF. The CDR3 DNA is TGTGCCACCAGCGGGGGGGGGTACTCCTACGAGCAGTACTTC.

The CDR3 here is CSARDSWEAFF. CDR3 DNA sequence: TGCAGTGCACGGGACAGTTGGGAAGCTTTCTTT. The rearrangement uses TRBV20-1 and TRBJ1-1, with 7 bases matching TRBD1. The CDR3 is 11 residues long. The germline CDR1 and CDR2 sequences are DFQATT and SNEGSKA (reference sequence). V dropped 6 bases and J dropped 8; count of bases not matched to a gene: 6.

The rearrangement joins TRBV5-4 to TRBJ1-6; 7 nucleotides align to TRBD1. Germline V gene sequence: CDR1 SGHNT, CDR2 YYREEE (reference sequence). The CDR3 has 14 amino acids. Unmatched junction bases numbered 7, after V lost 2 bases and J lost 11 bases. CDR3 region: CASSLDRATAPLHF. CDR3 sequence (DNA): TGTGCCAGCAGCTTAGACAGGGCTACCGCACCCCTCCACTTT.

The gene calls are TRBV25-1 and TRBJ2-5, with 14 bases fitting TRBD2. The ends lost 8 bases at V and 7 bases at J; junction bases unmatched: 9. Germline-derived CDR1 and CDR2 are MGHDK and SYGVNS. The CDR3 length is 15 residues. The DNA for the CDR3 is TGTGCCAGCGTAGGACTAGCGGGGGGCCCGGGGACCCAGTACTTC. As protein: CASVGLAGGPGTQYF.

V gene TRBV7-2 combines with J gene TRBJ2-1; 13 bases are shared with TRBD2. CDR3 length: 16 amino acids. After removal of 3 bases from V and 8 bases from J, the junction contained 7 bases not matched to a gene. Germline CDR1 reads SGHTA; CDR2 reads FQGNSA. As DNA, the CDR3 is TGTGCCAGCAGCTTGAGTTGGACTAGCGGGGGATATGAGCAGTTCTTC. Protein: CASSLSWTSGGYEQFF.

The gene calls are TRBV5-4 and TRBJ1-1, with TRBD1 as a possible D gene (5 bases). This CDR3 comprises 17 residues. Deletions cut 6 bases from V and 4 bases from J, with 25 bases between. From germline, CDR1 is SGHNT and CDR2 YYREEE (reference sequence). DNA of the CDR3: TGTGCCAGCACTAGTGTGCAGGGACTTGGCCTAGGCACTGAAGCTTTCTTT. This sequence encodes CASTSVQGLGLGTEAFF.

The table lists this clone with a few counts. J is TRBJ2-3 and V is TRBV6-4; 7 bases align to TRBD2. The CDR3 extends over 19 amino acids. The J segment lost 2 bases and the V segment lost 0 bases, leaving 14 bases of the junction unmatched. Germline V CDR1 and CDR2: MRHNA, SNTAGT. The CDR3 bases are TGTGCCAGCAGTGACTCAGCGGGAATCGGGGGGTCGTACACAGATACGCAGTATTTT. Its protein product is CASSDSAGIGGSYTDTQYF.

This clone was counted once. The rearrangement links TRBV5-1 to TRBJ2-2; a weak D match, TRBD1 (6 bases). The CDR3 extends over 16 amino acids. Germline loops: CDR1 SGHRS, CDR2 YFSETQ. V was trimmed by 0 bases and J by 0 bases, leaving 9 bases between them. The CDR3 region has the DNA TGCGCCAGCAGCTTGGCCGGGACACCGAACACCGGGGAGCTGTTTTTT. This translates into CASSLAGTPNTGELFF.

J is TRBJ2-7 and V is TRBV6-2 or TRBV6-3, with 9 bases that match TRBD2. Germline V gene lookup returns CDR1 MNHEY and CDR2 SVGEGT. V was clipped by 0 bases and J by 0 bases; unmatched bases: 9. The CDR3 has 18 residues. For the CDR3, the DNA is TGTGCCAGCAGTTACTCCTCCGGGACTAGCACCATCTCCTACGAGCAGTACTTC. This encodes CASSYSSGTSTISYEQYF.

The rearrangement joins TRBV6-4 to TRBJ1-5, with unresolved D. Trimming took 5 bases from V and 8 from J, leaving 16 bases between them. The CDR3 is made up of 14 amino acids. Germline V gene data show CDR1 as MRHNA and CDR2 as SNTAGT. CDR3 DNA: TGTGCCAGCAGTCCATCGGGTTCTGTGGAGCCCCAGCATTTT. Translating gives CASSPSGSVEPQHF.

The chain couples TRBV20-1 to TRBJ1-1, with D unclear. Germline V gene lookup returns CDR1 DFQATT and CDR2 SNEGSKA (reference sequence). V was shortened by 3 bases and J by 8 bases, with 7 bases between the two germline ends. The CDR3 spans 10 residues. CDR3 sequence (DNA): TGCAGTGCTAGCGCAGAAGAAGCTTTCTTT. It specifies CSASAEEAFF.

The rearrangement joins TRBV5-4 to TRBJ2-1, with TRBD1 matching 9 bases. CDR3 size: 14 residues. Germline loops: CDR1 SGHNT, CDR2 YYREEE (reference sequence). The V and J ends lost 4 bases and 5 bases, in that order; junction bases with no gene match: 4. CDR3 nucleotides: TGTGCCAGCAGCCCTGGGACAGGGAACAATGAGCAGTTCTTC. Translated, it gives CASSPGTGNNEQFF.

The chain uses TRBV11-2 and TRBJ1-6; a possible D gene is TRBD1 (6 bases). Germline V gives CDR1 SGHAT, CDR2 FQNNGV. The CDR3 contains 15 residues. Trimming shortened V by 5 bases and J by 1 base, and 9 bases separated the two germline ends. The chain's CDR3 is CASSLRGSYNSPLHF. Written as DNA, the CDR3 is TGTGCCAGCAGCCTCAGGGGTTCCTATAATTCACCCCTCCACTTT.